This T cell receptor (beta chain) was sequenced for a study of T cells after yellow fever vaccination. As for the study in general: Each low-cell-number fraction was prepared by means of SMART-Seq v4 Ultra Low Input.

The CDR3 has 15 residues. Germline V gene sequence: CDR1 MNHNS, CDR2 SASEGT. The V and J ends lost 5 bases and 3 bases respectively, with 16 bases between them. For TCR, cDNA came from 5'RACE template switching, which added a universal primer site and UMIs. TCRdb itself ran the 5' RACE reads through MiXCR, one entry per CDR3 protein. The table includes 450,000 to 650,000 distinct CDR3 sequences, 21% detected once. The receptor comes from a man between 18 and 35 years old who received the YFV17D yellow fever vaccine. Sequenced material: PBMCs, taken roughly 23 days after the first yellow fever vaccination. The rearrangement joins TRBV6-1 to TRBJ1-1; no clear D gene. The CDR3 sequence: CASSPHREEDTEAFF. The CDR3 DNA is TGTGCCAGCAGTCCGCACCGGGAGGAGGACACTGAAGCTTTCTTT.